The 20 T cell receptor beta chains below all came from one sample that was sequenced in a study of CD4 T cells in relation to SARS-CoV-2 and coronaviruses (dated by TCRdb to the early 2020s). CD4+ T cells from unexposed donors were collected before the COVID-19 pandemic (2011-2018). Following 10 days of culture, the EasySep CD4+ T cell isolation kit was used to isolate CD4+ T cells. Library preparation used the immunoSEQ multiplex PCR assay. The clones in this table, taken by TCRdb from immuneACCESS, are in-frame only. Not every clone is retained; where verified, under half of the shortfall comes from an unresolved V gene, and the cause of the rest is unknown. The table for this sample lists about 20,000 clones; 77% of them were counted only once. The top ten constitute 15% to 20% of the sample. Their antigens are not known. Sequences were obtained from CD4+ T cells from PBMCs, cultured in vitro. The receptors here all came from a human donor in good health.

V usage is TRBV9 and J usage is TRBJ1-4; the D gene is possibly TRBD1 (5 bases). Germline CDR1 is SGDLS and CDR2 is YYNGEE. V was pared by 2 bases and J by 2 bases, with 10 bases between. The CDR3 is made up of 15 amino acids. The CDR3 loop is CASSVREGTNEKLFF. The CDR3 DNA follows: TGTGCCAGCAGCGTCCGCGAGGGGACTAATGAAAAACTGTTTTTT.

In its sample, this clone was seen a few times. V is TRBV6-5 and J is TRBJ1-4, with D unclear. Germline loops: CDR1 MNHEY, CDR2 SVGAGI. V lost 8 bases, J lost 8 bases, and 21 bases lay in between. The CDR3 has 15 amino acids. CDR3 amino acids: CASSSGRLVWEKLFF. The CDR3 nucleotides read TGTGCCAGCTCCTCCGGCCGTCTTGTTTGGGAAAAACTGTTTTTT.

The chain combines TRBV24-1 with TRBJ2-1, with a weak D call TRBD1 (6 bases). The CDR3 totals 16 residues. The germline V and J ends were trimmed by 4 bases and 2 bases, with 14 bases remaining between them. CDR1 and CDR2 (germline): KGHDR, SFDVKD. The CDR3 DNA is TGTGCCACCAGTGACCCACAGGGAGCCACCTACAATGAGCAGTTCTTC. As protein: CATSDPQGATYNEQFF.

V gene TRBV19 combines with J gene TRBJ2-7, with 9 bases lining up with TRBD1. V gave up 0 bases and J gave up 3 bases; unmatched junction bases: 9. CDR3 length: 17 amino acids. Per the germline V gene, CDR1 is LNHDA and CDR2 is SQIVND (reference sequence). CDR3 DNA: TGTGCCAGTAGTATAGAACTTACCGGGACAGGGATCTACGAGCAGTACTTC. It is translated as CASSIELTGTGIYEQYF.

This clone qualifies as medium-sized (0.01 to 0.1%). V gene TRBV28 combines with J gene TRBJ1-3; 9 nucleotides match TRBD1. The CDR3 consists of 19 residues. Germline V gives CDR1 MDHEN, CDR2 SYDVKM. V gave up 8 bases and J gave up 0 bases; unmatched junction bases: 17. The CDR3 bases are TGTGCCAGCCGAGAAGCCGGGACAGGGAAAACTTACTCTGGAAACACCATATATTTT. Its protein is CASREAGTGKTYSGNTIYF.

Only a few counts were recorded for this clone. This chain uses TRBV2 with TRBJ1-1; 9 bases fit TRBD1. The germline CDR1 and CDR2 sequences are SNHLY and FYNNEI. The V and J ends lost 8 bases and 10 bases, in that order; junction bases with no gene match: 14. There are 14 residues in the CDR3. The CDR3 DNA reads TGTGCCAGCGGAAACAGAGCGGACAGGGGTGTAGCTTTCTTT. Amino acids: CASGNRADRGVAFF. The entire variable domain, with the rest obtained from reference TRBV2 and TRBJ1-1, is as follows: EPEVTQTPSHQVTQMGQEVILRCVPISNHLYFYWYRQILGQKVEFLVSFYNNEISEKSEIFDDQFSVERPDGSNFTLKIRSTKLEDSAMYFCASGNRADRGVAFFGQGTRLTVV.

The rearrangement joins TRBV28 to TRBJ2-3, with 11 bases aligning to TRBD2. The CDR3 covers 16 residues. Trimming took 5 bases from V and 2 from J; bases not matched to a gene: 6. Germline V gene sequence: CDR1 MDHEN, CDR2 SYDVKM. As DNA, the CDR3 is TGTGCCAGCAGTCGTAGCGGGAGGGAGAACACAGATACGCAGTATTTT. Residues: CASSRSGRENTDTQYF.

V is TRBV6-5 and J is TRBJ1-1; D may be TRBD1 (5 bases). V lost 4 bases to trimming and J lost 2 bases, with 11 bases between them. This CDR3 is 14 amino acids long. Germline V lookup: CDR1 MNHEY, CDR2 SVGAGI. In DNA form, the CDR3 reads TGTGCCAGCAGTTTCCCGGGACTAAACACTGAAGCTTTCTTT. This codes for CASSFPGLNTEAFF.

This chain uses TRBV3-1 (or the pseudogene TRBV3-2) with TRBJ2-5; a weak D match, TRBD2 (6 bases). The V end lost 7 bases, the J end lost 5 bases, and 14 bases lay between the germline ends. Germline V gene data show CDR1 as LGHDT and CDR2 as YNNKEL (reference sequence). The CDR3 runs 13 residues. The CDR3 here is CASTGSDGETQYF. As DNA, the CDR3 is TGTGCCAGCACCGGGAGTGATGGGGAGACCCAGTACTTC.

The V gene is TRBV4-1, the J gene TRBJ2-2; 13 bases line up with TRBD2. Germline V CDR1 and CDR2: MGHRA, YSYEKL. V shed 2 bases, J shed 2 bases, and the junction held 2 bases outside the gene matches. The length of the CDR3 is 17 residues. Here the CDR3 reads CASSQKGLAGNTGELFF. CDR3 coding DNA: TGCGCCAGCAGCCAAAAGGGACTAGCGGGAAACACCGGGGAGCTGTTTTTT.

CDR3 sequence reads: CASSLSQVSEAFF. CDR3 nucleotide sequence: TGTGCCAGCAGCTTATCCCAAGTCTCCGAAGCTTTCTTT. The chain links TRBV11-2 to TRBJ1-1; D ambiguous. The CDR3 covers 13 residues. Germline loops: CDR1 SGHAT, CDR2 FQNNGV. V shed 2 bases and J shed 8 bases, with 12 bases lying between them.

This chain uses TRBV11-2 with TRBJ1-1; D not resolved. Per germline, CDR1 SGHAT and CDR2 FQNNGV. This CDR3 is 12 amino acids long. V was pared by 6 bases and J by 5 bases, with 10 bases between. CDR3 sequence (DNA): TGTGCCAGCAGTCTAGGGAGGACTGAAGCTTTCTTT. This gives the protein CASSLGRTEAFF.

The DNA of the CDR3 is TGTGCCACCAGTGATGTTAATGAGCAGTTCTTC. Its protein product is CATSDVNEQFF. The chain recombines TRBV24-1 with TRBJ2-1; D is undetermined. V gave up 3 bases and J gave up 7 bases, with 3 bases separating them. Germline loops: CDR1 KGHDR, CDR2 SFDVKD. The length of the CDR3 is 11 residues.

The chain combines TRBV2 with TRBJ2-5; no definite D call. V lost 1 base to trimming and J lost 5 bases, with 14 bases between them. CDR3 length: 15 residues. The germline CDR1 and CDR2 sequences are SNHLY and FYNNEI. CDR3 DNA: TGTGCCAGCAGTGAAGGCTTCGGTATACTGGAGACCCAGTACTTC. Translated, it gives CASSEGFGILETQYF.

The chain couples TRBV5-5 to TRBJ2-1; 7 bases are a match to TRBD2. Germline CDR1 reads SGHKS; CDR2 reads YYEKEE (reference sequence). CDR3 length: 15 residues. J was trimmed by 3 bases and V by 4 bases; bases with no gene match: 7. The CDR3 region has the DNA TGTGCCAGCAGCGGTTCTAGCGGAATCTACAATGAGCAGTTCTTC. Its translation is CASSGSSGIYNEQFF.

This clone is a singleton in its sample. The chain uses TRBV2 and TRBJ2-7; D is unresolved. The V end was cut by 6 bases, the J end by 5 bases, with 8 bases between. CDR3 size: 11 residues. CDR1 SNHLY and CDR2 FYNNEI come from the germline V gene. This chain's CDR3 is CASSVRDEQYF. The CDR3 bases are TGTGCCAGCAGCGTCCGGGACGAGCAGTACTTC.

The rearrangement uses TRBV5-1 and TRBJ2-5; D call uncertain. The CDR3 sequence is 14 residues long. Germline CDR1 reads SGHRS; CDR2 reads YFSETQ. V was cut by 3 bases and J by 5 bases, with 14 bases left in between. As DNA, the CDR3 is TGCGCCAGCAGCTCTGGAACGGGCTGGGAGACCCAGTACTTC. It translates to CASSSGTGWETQYF.

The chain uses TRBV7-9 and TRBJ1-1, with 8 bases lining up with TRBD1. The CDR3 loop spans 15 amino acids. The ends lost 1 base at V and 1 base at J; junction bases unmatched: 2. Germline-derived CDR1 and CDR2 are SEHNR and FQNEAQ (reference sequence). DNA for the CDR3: TGTGCCAGCAGCTTAGGGACAGGGTCGAACACTGAAGCTTTCTTT. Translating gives CASSLGTGSNTEAFF.

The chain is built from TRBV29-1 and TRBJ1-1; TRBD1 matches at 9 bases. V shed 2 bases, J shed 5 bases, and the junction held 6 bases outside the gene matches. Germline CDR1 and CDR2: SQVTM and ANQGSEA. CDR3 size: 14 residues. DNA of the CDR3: TGCAGCGTTGAAACAGGGGGCGCGGGGACTGAAGCTTTCTTT. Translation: CSVETGGAGTEAFF.

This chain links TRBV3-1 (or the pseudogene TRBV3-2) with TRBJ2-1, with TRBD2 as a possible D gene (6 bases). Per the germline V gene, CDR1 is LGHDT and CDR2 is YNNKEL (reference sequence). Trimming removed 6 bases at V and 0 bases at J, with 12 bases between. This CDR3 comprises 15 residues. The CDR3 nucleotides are TGTGCCAGCAGTGGAAAGACTAGCTCCTACAATGAGCAGTTCTTC. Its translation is CASSGKTSSYNEQFF.